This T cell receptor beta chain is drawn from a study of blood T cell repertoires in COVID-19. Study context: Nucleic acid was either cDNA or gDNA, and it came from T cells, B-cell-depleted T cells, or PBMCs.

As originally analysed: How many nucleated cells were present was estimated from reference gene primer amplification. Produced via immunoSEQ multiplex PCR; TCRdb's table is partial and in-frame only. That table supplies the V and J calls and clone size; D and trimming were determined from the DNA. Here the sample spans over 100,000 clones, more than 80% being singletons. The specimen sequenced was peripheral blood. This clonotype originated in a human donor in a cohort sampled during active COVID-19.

CDR3 bases: TGCAGTGCTAGTCGCCGGGACAGGGTAGCCTCCGAGCAGTACTTC. Its translation is CSASRRDRVASEQYF. This chain connects TRBV20-1 to TRBJ2-7; 9 bases agree with TRBD1. V was clipped by 3 bases and J by 6 bases; unmatched bases: 12. The CDR3 loop spans 15 amino acids. Germline V lookup: CDR1 DFQATT, CDR2 SNEGSKA (reference sequence).